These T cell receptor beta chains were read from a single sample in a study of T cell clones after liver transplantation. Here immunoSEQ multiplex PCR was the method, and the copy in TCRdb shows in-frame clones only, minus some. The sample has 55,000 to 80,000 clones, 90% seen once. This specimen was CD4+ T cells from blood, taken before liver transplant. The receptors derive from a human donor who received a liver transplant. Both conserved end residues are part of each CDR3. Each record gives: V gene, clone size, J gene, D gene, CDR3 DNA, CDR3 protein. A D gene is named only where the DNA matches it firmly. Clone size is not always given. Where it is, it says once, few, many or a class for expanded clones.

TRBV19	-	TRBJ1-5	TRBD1	TGTGCCAGTAGTATAGGGACAGGAATTAAAGAGCCCCAGCATTTT	CASSIGTGIKEPQHF
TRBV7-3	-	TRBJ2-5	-	TGTGCCAGCAGCTTAAGGCCCGGGATAAAGGAGACCCAGTACTTC	CASSLRPGIKETQYF
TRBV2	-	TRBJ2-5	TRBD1	TGTGCCAGCAGTAGGGTTGGGACAGTCCAAGAGACCCAGTACTTC	CASSRVGTVQETQYF
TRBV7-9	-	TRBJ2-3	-	TGTGCCAGCAGCTTGGGAAGGGCAGGGGGCACAGATACGCAGTATTTT	CASSLGRAGGTDTQYF
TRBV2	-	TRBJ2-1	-	TGTGCCAGCGGAAAGGGGGTCAATGAGCAGTTCTTC	CASGKGVNEQFF
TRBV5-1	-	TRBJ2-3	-	TGCGCCAGCAGCTGGACTTCTTCCACAGATACGCAGTATTTT	CASSWTSSTDTQYF
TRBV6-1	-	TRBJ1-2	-	TGTGCCAGCAGTGAACCCCGGATCTATTTGAGCTACACCTTC	CASSEPRIYLSYTF
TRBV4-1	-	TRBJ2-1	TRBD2	TGCGCCAGCAGCCAAGGTAATCTCGCGGGAGCTTTCAATGAGCAGTTCTTC	CASSQGNLAGAFNEQFF
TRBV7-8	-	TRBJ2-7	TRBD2	TGTGCCAGCAGCTTAGGGACGGTTAGCGGGACATACGAGCAGTACTTC	CASSLGTVSGTYEQYF
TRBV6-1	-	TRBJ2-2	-	TGTGCCAGCAGTGCCCAGAACACCGGGGAGCTGTTTTTT	CASSAQNTGELFF
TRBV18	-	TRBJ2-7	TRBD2	TGTGCCAGCTCGGGAGGGCACTACGAGCAGTACTTC	CASSGGHYEQYF
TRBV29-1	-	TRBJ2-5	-	TGCAGCGCAGGGGGGGAGACCCAGTACTTC	CSAGGETQYF
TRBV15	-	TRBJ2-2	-	TGTGCCACCAGCAGAGGTCGGGTTGACGGCACCGGGGAGCTGTTTTTT	CATSRGRVDGTGELFF
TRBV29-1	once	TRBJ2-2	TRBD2	TGCAGCGTTGATCACGGGAGGGCGGACACCGGGGAGCTGTTTTTT	CSVDHGRADTGELFF
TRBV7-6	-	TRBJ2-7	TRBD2	TGTGCCAGCAGCTTAGGACTAGCGGATTACGAGCAGTACTTC	CASSLGLADYEQYF
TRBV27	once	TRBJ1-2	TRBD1	TGTGCCAGCAGTTCAACAGGGGGCTATGGCTACACCTTC	CASSSTGGYGYTF
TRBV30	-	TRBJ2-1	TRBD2	TGTGCCTGGAGTGTATATACAGGGGCCCTTCATTCGACTAGCGGGAGTAACAATGAGCAGTTCTTC	CAWSVYTGALHSTSGSNNEQFF
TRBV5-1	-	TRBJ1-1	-	TGCGCCAGCAGCTTGGTCAGGGATACTGAAGCTTTCTTT	CASSLVRDTEAFF
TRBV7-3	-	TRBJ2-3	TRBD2	TGTGCCAGCAGCTTAGCGCTAGCGGGTAGCACAGATACGCAGTATTTT	CASSLALAGSTDTQYF
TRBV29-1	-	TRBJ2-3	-	TGCAGCGCCGCATCGGACTCTCGAACAGATACGCAGTATTTT	CSAASDSRTDTQYF
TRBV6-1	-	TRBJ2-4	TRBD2	TGTGCCAGCAGTGAAGTGGGGACTAAGTGGATTAACATTCAGTACTTC	CASSEVGTKWINIQYF
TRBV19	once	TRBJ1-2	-	TGTGCCAGTAGTGTGGGGTCGGGACTTCTCTATGGCTACACCTTC	CASSVGSGLLYGYTF
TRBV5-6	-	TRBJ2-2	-	TGTGCCAGCAGCCACGCGGGGCCCCGGGGCGGGGAGCTGTTTTTT	CASSHAGPRGGELFF
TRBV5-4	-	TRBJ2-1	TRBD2	TGTGCCAGCAGCTCCGGGACTAGCGGGCCGGGGAATGAGCAGTTCTTC	CASSSGTSGPGNEQFF
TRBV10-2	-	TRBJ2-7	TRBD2	TGCGCCAGCAGCCCGAGCGGGAGAAGAGACGAGCAGTACTTC	CASSPSGRRDEQYF
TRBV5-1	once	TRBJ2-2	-	TGCGCCAGCAGCGAGAACACCGGGGAGCTGTTTTTT	CASSENTGELFF
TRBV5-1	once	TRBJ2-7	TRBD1	TGCGCCAGCCGCTGGACAGGGAGCCACGAGCAGTACTTC	CASRWTGSHEQYF
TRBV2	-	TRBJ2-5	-	TGTGCCAGCAACGCGGGAATGGAGACCCAGTACTTC	CASNAGMETQYF
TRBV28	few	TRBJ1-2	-	TGTGCCAGCAGTTTACCGGACAAGAACTATGGCTACACCTTC	CASSLPDKNYGYTF
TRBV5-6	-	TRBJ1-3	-	TGTGCCAGCAGCTTGCTGGAGGGGGGAAACACCATATATTTT	CASSLLEGGNTIYF
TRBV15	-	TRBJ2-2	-	TGTGCCACCAGCAGAGATTGGGGCAGGGGGAACACCGGGGAGCTGTTTTTT	CATSRDWGRGNTGELFF
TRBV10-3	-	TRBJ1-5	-	TGTGCCATCAGGGACACGTTGAATCAGCCCCAGCATTTT	CAIRDTLNQPQHF
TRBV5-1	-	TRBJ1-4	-	TGCGCCAGCAGCCGGGGAAACAGTGCAACTAATGAAAAACTGTTTTTT	CASSRGNSATNEKLFF
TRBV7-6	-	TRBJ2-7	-	TGTGCCAGCAGCTTTAGACAGGGTCGGGGGAGCGGAGGGGGCGACGAGCAGTACTTC	CASSFRQGRGSGGGDEQYF